Below, 11 T cell receptor beta chains from the same sample are listed, as sequenced in a study of shared clonotypes between healthy human individuals. Profiling relied on immunoSEQ multiplex PCR, and the TCRdb table lists in-frame clones only, not all of them. The sample holds roughly 110,000 clones, around 68% seen once. Sequencing was performed on memory CD8+ T cells sorted from blood. Regarding subset: CD45RO+ cells pooled with CCR7-negative TemRA cells. Receptors originate from a woman aged 25 to 39 in good health.

In its sample, this clone was seen once. The chain couples TRBV10-3 to TRBJ2-1; 8 bases fit TRBD2. Germline V CDR1 and CDR2: ENHRY, SYGVKD. The CDR3 is 14 residues long. Trimming removed 8 bases from V and 10 bases from J; junction bases left unmatched: 13. CDR3 nucleotides: TGTGCCATCGCAACCTCGGACACTAGCGGCGAGCAGTTCTTC. Residues: CAIATSDTSGEQFF.

This chain connects TRBV7-2 to TRBJ2-3, with 8 bases that match TRBD1. The V gene end was trimmed by 5 bases and the J gene end by 4 bases; junction bases not matched to a gene: 8. The CDR3 is 15 residues long. Germline loops: CDR1 SGHTA, CDR2 FQGNSA. CDR3 protein: CASSHRGSLADTQYF. DNA for the CDR3: TGTGCCAGCAGCCACAGGGGGTCTCTGGCAGATACGCAGTATTTT.

This clone was seen only once. CDR3 sequence (DNA): TGCGCCAGCAGCTGGACTAGCGGCTACTACGAGCAGTACTTC. It translates to CASSWTSGYYEQYF. The chain couples TRBV5-1 to TRBJ2-7; 10 nucleotides agree with TRBD2. The CDR3 covers 14 residues. Trimming removed 3 bases from V and 3 bases from J; junction bases left unmatched: 3. Germline CDR1 reads SGHRS; CDR2 reads YFSETQ. The full variable domain, completed using reference TRBV5-1 and TRBJ2-7, is KAGVTQTPRYLIKTRGQQVTLSCSPISGHRSVSWYQQTPGQGLQFLFEYFSETQRNKGNFPGRFSGRQFSNSRSEMNVSTLELGDSALYLCASSWTSGYYEQYFGPGTRLTVT.

This clone was counted a single time. This chain joins TRBV21-1 and TRBJ2-7. TRBV21-1 is described as a pseudogene. The CDR3 has 13 amino acids. CDR3 residues: CASSEGGSYEQYF. The DNA for the CDR3 is TGTGCCAGCAGCGAAGGGGGCTCCTACGAGCAGTACTTC.

This clone was seen more than once but under ten times. The chain carries TRBV13 and TRBJ2-5, with 14 positions matching TRBD2. V was pared by 1 base and J by 4 bases, with 2 bases of the junction left unmatched. CDR3 length equals 16 residues. The germline V gene has CDR1 PRHDT and CDR2 FYEKMQ (reference sequence). The CDR3 is CASSLEGLAGVETQYF. DNA of the CDR3: TGTGCCAGCAGCTTAGAGGGACTAGCGGGAGTAGAGACCCAGTACTTC.

Only a few counts were recorded for this clone. V gene TRBV10-3 combines with J gene TRBJ1-2; 9 bases line up with TRBD1. CDR3 length: 14 amino acids. Looked up from germline, CDR1 is ENHRY and CDR2 is SYGVKD. V shed 8 bases, J shed 6 bases, and the junction held 10 bases outside the gene matches. For the CDR3, the DNA is TGTGCCATCCGGACCGGGACAGGGAGGGATGGCTACACCTTC. As protein: CAIRTGTGRDGYTF.

This chain connects TRBV27 to TRBJ1-2; no definite D call. The CDR3 totals 15 residues. V lost 5 bases and J 4 bases, leaving 17 bases between the germline ends. Germline-derived CDR1 and CDR2 are MNHEY and SMNVEV (reference sequence). DNA of the CDR3: TGTGCCAGCAGTCCCCTTGAGGCAGATCGCTATGGCTACACCTTC. As protein: CASSPLEADRYGYTF.

In its sample, this clone was seen once. V usage is TRBV28 and J usage is TRBJ1-2, with D possibly being TRBD1 (5 bases). Germline values: CDR1 MDHEN, CDR2 SYDVKM. V dropped 6 bases and J dropped 0 bases, with 14 bases sitting between them. The length of the CDR3 is 15 residues. CDR3 nucleotides: TGTGCCAGCAGCCCGGGTACAGGAGCTAACTATGGCTACACCTTC. Amino acid sequence: CASSPGTGANYGYTF.

This clone is labeled large. The chain is built from TRBV25-1 and TRBJ2-7; D gene uncertain. Trimming took 7 bases from V and 2 from J, leaving 12 bases between them. This CDR3 has 13 amino acids. From germline, CDR1 is MGHDK and CDR2 SYGVNS. In DNA form, the CDR3 reads TGTGCCAGCATCGGGCACGACCCCTACGAGCAGTACTTC. It codes for CASIGHDPYEQYF.

The chain combines TRBV4-1 with TRBJ2-7; D remains ambiguous. CDR1 and CDR2 from the germline V gene are MGHRA and YSYEKL. The length of the CDR3 is 12 residues. The V end was cut by 1 base, the J end by 6 bases, with 7 bases between. The CDR3 here is CASSQVLGEQYF. Written as DNA, the CDR3 is TGCGCCAGCAGCCAAGTCCTTGGCGAGCAGTACTTC.

This clone was recorded many times. V usage is TRBV6-4 and J usage is TRBJ2-2; TRBD2 matches at 8 bases. This CDR3 has 14 amino acids. Germline V gene data show CDR1 as MRHNA and CDR2 as SNTAGT. V lost 3 bases, J lost 3 bases, and 0 bases stayed unmatched. As DNA, the CDR3 is TGTGCCAGCAGTGAAGCGGGAGACACCGGGGAGCTGTTTTTT. This gives the protein CASSEAGDTGELFF.